The sequence of this T cell receptor (beta chain) was determined in a study of T-cell memory formation after mild COVID-19. Study-wide background: Largely, the TCR clusters proved donor specific.

Trimming shortened V by 10 bases and J by 1 base, and 11 bases separated the two germline ends. CDR3 length: 13 residues. CDR1 KGHDR and CDR2 SFDVKD come from the germline V gene. Comments on this clonotype: The antigen remains undetermined.

It was 5'RACE with constant-segment primers that produced the TCR alpha and TCR beta cDNA libraries, which carried sample barcodes and UMIs. From the 5' RACE reads, TCRdb called clonotypes with MiXCR, one entry per CDR3 protein. This sample has about 440,000 distinct CDR3 sequences; over 15% occur once, and the top ten carry approximately 8.1%. Whole-study findings and limits: CD4/CD8 balance characterized clones contracting day 15 to 85, and CD4+ skew characterized later expanders.

The specimen was PBMCs or a T cell subset sorted from them (not recorded which). V is TRBV24-1 and J is TRBJ2-3; D may be TRBD1 (6 bases). This TCR was recovered from an adult woman who had mild COVID-19 (a few samples of this study predate the infection). Cell type and time point are not known. CDR3 sequence: CATTRGGTDTQYF. CDR3 nucleotide sequence: TGTGCCACAACCAGGGGTGGCACAGATACGCAGTATTTT.